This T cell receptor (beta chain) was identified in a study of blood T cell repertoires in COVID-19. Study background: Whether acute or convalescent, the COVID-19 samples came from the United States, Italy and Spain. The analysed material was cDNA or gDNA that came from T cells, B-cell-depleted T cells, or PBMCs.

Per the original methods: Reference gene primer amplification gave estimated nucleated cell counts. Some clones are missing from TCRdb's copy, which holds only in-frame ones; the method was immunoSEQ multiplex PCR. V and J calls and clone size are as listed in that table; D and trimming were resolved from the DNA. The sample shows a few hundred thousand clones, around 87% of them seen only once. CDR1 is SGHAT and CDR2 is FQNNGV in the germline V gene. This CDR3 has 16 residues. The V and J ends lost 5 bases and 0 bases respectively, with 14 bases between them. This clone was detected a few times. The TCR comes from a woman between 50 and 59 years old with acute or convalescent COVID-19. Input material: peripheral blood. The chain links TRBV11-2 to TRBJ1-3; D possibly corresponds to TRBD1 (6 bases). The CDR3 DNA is TGTGCCAGCAGCCATAACAGGGTGAGCTCTGGAAACACCATATATTTT. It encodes CASSHNRVSSGNTIYF.